One TCR beta chain is described in this entry. Its antigen remains unknown. The same CDR3 arises from other DNA sequences in this sample as well. The CDR3 is made up of 13 amino acids. J gave up 2 bases and V 4 bases, and 1 base lay outside the gene matches. Germline CDR1 is SGHNT and CDR2 is YYREEE (reference sequence). Partitioning of CD4+ cells yielded a CD45RA+ naive subset and a CD45RA-negative memory subset. This entry is derived from a study of shared clonotypes between healthy human individuals. Study background: The study enrolled a couple of women and a few men aged 18 to 49. There were three CD4 naive, three CD4 memory, two CD8 naive and one CD8 memory plates per donor.

The method was immunoSEQ multiplex PCR; TCRdb's version includes in-frame clones alone and lacks a portion of them. There are 2 million to 3 million clones in the sample; more than 85% occur only once, and about 0.38% lies in the top ten. Study results and limitations: Apart from blood, nothing was sampled; tissue repertoires likely differ.

The source material was naive CD4+ T cells from PBMCs. Subset described: CD45RA+ positively selected. This clonotype was sampled from a man between 18 and 29 years old in good health. Some clones in this sample may be carry-over from other donors' samples. The V and J genes are TRBV5-4 and TRBJ2-5; 8 bases are shared with TRBD2. The CDR3 coding sequence is TGTGCCAGCAGCACTAGCGGACAAGAGACCCAGTACTTC. It encodes CASSTSGQETQYF.